The 25 T cell receptor beta chains listed next were all sequenced from one sample in a study of blood T cell repertoires in COVID-19. Measured with immunoSEQ multiplex PCR; TCRdb has only the in-frame clones, and not every one. In the table there are roughly 230,000 clones, about 85% of which are singletons. The specimen was PBMCs or T cells enriched from blood (not recorded which). The receptor source for this set is a woman aged 45-60 years who had been exposed to COVID-19.

The J gene is TRBJ1-1, the V gene TRBV20-1; D uncertain. V lost 3 bases to trimming and J lost 1 base, with 9 bases between them. This CDR3 region has 13 residues. Germline loops: CDR1 DFQATT, CDR2 SNEGSKA (reference sequence). CDR3 region: CSASKGGNTEAFF. The CDR3 bases are TGCAGTGCTAGTAAGGGAGGGAACACTGAAGCTTTCTTT.

The chain joins TRBV5-1 to TRBJ1-1; TRBD1 matches 7 bases. Trimming at V came to 5 bases and at J to 0 bases, leaving 10 bases not matched to a gene. This CDR3 is 16 amino acids long. In germline, CDR1 is SGHRS, CDR2 YFSETQ. CDR3 sequence (DNA): TGCGCCAGCAGACGGAACCAACAGGGGATGAACACTGAAGCTTTCTTT. Translated: CASRRNQQGMNTEAFF.

This rearrangement joins TRBV6-1 to TRBJ2-7, with 9 bases lining up with TRBD2. The CDR3 consists of 15 residues. Trimming cost V 2 bases and J 2 bases; bases outside gene matches: 4. CDR1 and CDR2 from the germline V gene are MNHNS and SASEGT. The CDR3 loop is CASSEYGGGAYEQYF. Here the CDR3 DNA reads TGTGCCAGCAGTGAATACGGCGGGGGGGCCTACGAGCAGTACTTC.

The J gene is TRBJ2-7, the V gene TRBV6-6; 11 bases are a match to TRBD1. There are 16 residues in the CDR3. V shed 2 bases, J shed 2 bases, and the junction held 5 bases outside the gene matches. The germline CDR1 and CDR2 sequences are MNHNY and SVGAGI (reference sequence). Written as DNA, the CDR3 is TGTGCCAGCAGTTACGCCCGGGGACAGGGGGCCTACGAGCAGTACTTC. Translation: CASSYARGQGAYEQYF.

The chain recombines TRBV12-3 or TRBV12-4 with TRBJ2-4; 8 nucleotides align to TRBD1. CDR3 length equals 13 residues. V lost 7 bases, J lost 6 bases, and 5 bases stayed unmatched. CDR3 protein: CASTRTGTNIQYF. The CDR3, as DNA: TGTGCCAGCACACGGACAGGGACAAACATTCAGTACTTC.

This sequence joins TRBV13 and TRBJ1-2; the D gene is possibly TRBD1 (6 bases). There are 13 residues in the CDR3. Germline CDR1 PRHDT, CDR2 FYEKMQ (reference sequence). Trimming shortened V by 6 bases and J by 4 bases, and 12 bases separated the two germline ends. The CDR3 nucleotides read TGTGCCAGCAGTCTTGACAGGCTCTATGGCTACACCTTC. As protein: CASSLDRLYGYTF.

This clone occurred a few times. The V call is TRBV30, the J call TRBJ2-7; D is possibly TRBD1 (6 bases). Germline CDR1 is GTSNPN and CDR2 is SVGIG (reference sequence). Deletions cut 1 base from V and 5 bases from J, with 12 bases between. The length of the CDR3 is 13 residues. The CDR3 coding sequence is TGTGCCTGGAGTGATTTAACAGGGCACGAGCAGTACTTC. Protein sequence: CAWSDLTGHEQYF.

This chain's CDR3 is CASSYDRVNTEAFF. The CDR3 coding sequence is TGTGCCAGCAGCTATGACAGGGTGAACACTGAAGCTTTCTTT. The chain links TRBV5-6 to TRBJ1-1, with 7 nucleotides matching TRBD1. Unmatched junction bases numbered 2, after V lost 3 bases and J lost 0 bases. CDR1 is SGHDT, CDR2 YYEEEE, per germline. The CDR3 is made up of 14 amino acids. The entire variable domain, with the rest obtained from reference TRBV5-6 and TRBJ1-1, is as follows: DAGVTQSPTHLIKTRGQQVTLRCSPKSGHDTVSWYQQALGQGPQFIFQYYEEEERQRGNFPDRFSGHQFPNYSSELNVNALLLGDSALYLCASSYDRVNTEAFFGQGTRLTVV.

The CDR3 spells CASSLESGGANEQFF. As DNA, the CDR3 is TGTGCCAGCAGCCTAGAGAGCGGGGGGGCCAATGAGCAGTTCTTC. J is TRBJ2-1 and V is TRBV2, with 10 bases fitting TRBD2. Trimming removed 6 bases from V and 6 bases from J; junction bases left unmatched: 8. Germline CDR1 reads SNHLY; CDR2 reads FYNNEI. This CDR3 is built from 15 residues.

The V and J genes are TRBV25-1 and TRBJ1-5; perhaps TRBD1 as D (5 bases). Germline-derived CDR1 and CDR2 are MGHDK and SYGVNS. This CDR3 comprises 15 residues. Trimming pared 3 bases from V and 7 bases from J, leaving 16 bases between. CDR3 region: CASSDESGMGQPQHF. The CDR3 DNA sequence: TGTGCCAGCAGTGATGAGTCAGGGATGGGCCAGCCCCAGCATTTT.

The chain carries TRBV20-1 and TRBJ1-5, with D uncertain. This CDR3 is 11 amino acids long. Trimming shortened V by 1 base and J by 11 bases, and 9 bases separated the two germline ends. The germline V gene encodes CDR1 DFQATT and CDR2 SNEGSKA (reference sequence). CDR3 coding DNA: TGCAGTGCTAGAGTTGGGCAGGCCCAGCATTTT. Amino acid sequence: CSARVGQAQHF.

Here the CDR3 reads CASSVATSGTGGAFF. DNA of the CDR3: TGTGCCAGCAGCGTAGCTACATCTGGGACAGGGGGTGCTTTCTTT. J is TRBJ1-1 and V is TRBV9; 11 bases map to TRBD1. This CDR3 has 15 amino acids. J lost 11 bases, V lost 0 bases, and 9 bases had no gene match. Per germline, CDR1 SGDLS and CDR2 YYNGEE.

The chain links TRBV2 to TRBJ1-1; D gene unclear. Germline V CDR1 and CDR2: SNHLY, FYNNEI. The CDR3 loop spans 14 amino acids. Trimming took 4 bases from V and 2 from J, leaving 11 bases between them. The CDR3 region is CASSAGFKNTEAFF. CDR3 DNA: TGTGCCAGCAGTGCGGGGTTTAAAAACACTGAAGCTTTCTTT.

The V and J genes are TRBV29-1 and TRBJ2-7; 11 nucleotides agree with TRBD2. Germline V gives CDR1 SQVTM, CDR2 ANQGSEA. This CDR3 has 18 amino acids. J lost 1 base, V lost 4 bases, and 15 bases had no gene match. CDR3 in amino acids: CSVGGAGTSGHLSYEQYF. The CDR3 bases are TGCAGCGTTGGAGGTGCTGGGACTAGCGGCCACCTTTCCTACGAGCAGTACTTC.

The rearrangement links TRBV3-1 (or the pseudogene TRBV3-2) to TRBJ2-5, with D hard to call. The CDR3 contains 14 residues. The germline gives CDR1 LGHDT, CDR2 YNNKEL (reference sequence). The V gene lost 1 base and the J gene lost 5 bases, with 11 bases spanning the gap. The CDR3 nucleotides read TGTGCCAGCAGCCAAGTGAGGCAGACGGAGACCCAGTACTTC. Its protein is CASSQVRQTETQYF.

This rearrangement joins TRBV18 to TRBJ2-3; possible D gene TRBD1, 6 bases. The CDR3 is made up of 16 amino acids. Germline V gene lookup returns CDR1 KGHSH and CDR2 LQKENI. V lost 0 bases to trimming and J lost 6 bases, with 16 bases between them. CDR3 nucleotides: TGTGCCAGCTCACCACCTAGTGGGGGCCCTGCGGATACGCAGTATTTT. Amino acid sequence: CASSPPSGGPADTQYF.

The rearrangement links TRBV7-9 to TRBJ1-3, with TRBD1 identical over 9 bases. Germline V gene sequence: CDR1 SEHNR, CDR2 FQNEAQ (reference sequence). The CDR3 loop spans 16 amino acids. The ends lost 3 bases at V and 4 bases at J; junction bases unmatched: 7. The CDR3, as DNA: TGTGCCAGCAGCTTTGGACAGGGGTATAAGGGAAACACCATATATTTT. Translation gives CASSFGQGYKGNTIYF.

The V call is TRBV27, the J call TRBJ1-2, with 7 bases lining up with TRBD1. V shed 5 bases and J 2 bases; nucleotides not matched to a gene: 8. Per germline, CDR1 MNHEY and CDR2 SMNVEV (reference sequence). The CDR3 runs to 15 residues. The CDR3 sequence: CASSGDRGGNYGYTF. CDR3 sequence (DNA): TGTGCCAGCAGTGGGGACAGAGGAGGGAACTATGGCTACACCTTC.

The chain uses TRBV7-7 and TRBJ2-2; TRBD2 agrees at 15 bases. Germline CDR1 SSHAT, CDR2 FNYEAQ (reference sequence). V lost 5 bases to trimming and J lost 9 bases; unmatched junction nucleotides: 4. The CDR3 contains 15 residues. CDR3 in DNA: TGTGCCAGCAGCCCGGGACTAGCGGGGGGCCGGGAGCTGTTTTTT. Residues: CASSPGLAGGRELFF.

CDR3 protein: CASSRRDSLYEQFF. In nucleotides, the CDR3 is TGTGCCAGCAGTCGCCGGGACAGTCTGTATGAGCAGTTCTTC. The chain uses TRBV7-6 and TRBJ2-1, with 7 positions matching TRBD1. From germline, CDR1 is SGHVS and CDR2 FNYEAQ. V lost 6 bases, J lost 8 bases, and 10 bases stayed unmatched. The CDR3 has 14 amino acids.

J is TRBJ1-1 and V is TRBV2; TRBD1 might be the D (5 bases). Trimming shortened V by 3 bases and J by 0 bases, and 8 bases separated the two germline ends. This CDR3 region has 14 residues. Germline lookup yields CDR1 SNHLY and CDR2 FYNNEI. CDR3 protein: CASSEDTLNTEAFF. The DNA for the CDR3 is TGTGCCAGCAGTGAGGACACACTGAACACTGAAGCTTTCTTT.

The rearrangement links TRBV7-2 to TRBJ1-3; the D is unclear. This CDR3 contains 19 residues. V was shortened by 5 bases and J by 0 bases, with 23 bases between the two germline ends. CDR1 SGHTA and CDR2 FQGNSA come from the germline V gene. The CDR3 protein is CASSLRGGIFPSSGNTIYF. The CDR3 nucleotides read TGTGCCAGCAGCCTTAGAGGAGGGATCTTTCCCTCCTCTGGAAACACCATATATTTT.

The rearrangement joins TRBV15 to TRBJ1-1; D may be TRBD1 (6 bases). The V and J ends lost 5 bases and 0 bases respectively, with 13 bases between them. Per the germline V gene, CDR1 is LNHNV and CDR2 is YYDKDF (reference sequence). The CDR3 runs 15 residues. The CDR3 region is CATSAKGTMNTEAFF. The DNA for the CDR3 is TGTGCCACCAGCGCTAAGGGGACAATGAACACTGAAGCTTTCTTT.

The chain links TRBV2 to TRBJ1-5; no firm D call. V gave up 7 bases and J gave up 4 bases, with 14 bases separating them. CDR3 length: 14 residues. CDR1 is SNHLY and CDR2 is FYNNEI in the germline V gene. In DNA form, the CDR3 reads TGTGCCAGCAATCCCTCTACAGTTAATCAGCCCCAGCATTTT. Amino acids: CASNPSTVNQPQHF.

The rearrangement links TRBV7-2 to TRBJ2-3, with D perhaps matching TRBD2 (6 bases). The germline CDR1 and CDR2 sequences are SGHTA and FQGNSA. Trimming took 2 bases from V and 6 from J, leaving 9 bases between them. The length of the CDR3 is 13 residues. The CDR3 nucleotides are TGTGCCAGCAGCTTAAGGAGGGCTGATACGCAGTATTTT. It encodes CASSLRRADTQYF.